The rows below give T cell receptor beta chains drawn from one sample of a study of lymphopenia after photon versus proton radiotherapy. Sequencing used immunoSEQ multiplex PCR; TCRdb keeps in-frame clones, though not all of them. The repertoire holds 28,000 or so clones, with approximately 85% as singletons. This material consisted of peripheral blood, taken from a patient treated with photon-based radiotherapy. These receptors all come from a man aged 25-45 years with gastric cancer. Each CDR3 is given with its conserved first and last residue. The order of the fields is J gene, clone size, D gene, V gene, CDR3 protein, CDR3 DNA. D genes are given only for firm matches. Clone size is stated in some rows and not others, as once, few, many or a class when expanded.

TRBJ1-2 once NA TRBV28 CASSLGTPSVPTF TGTGCCAGCAGCCTCGGGACCCCGTCTGTCCCTACCTTC
TRBJ2-1 NA NA TRBV7-9 CASSLQLTPKNEQFF TGTGCCAGCAGCCTACAGCTAACTCCAAAGAATGAGCAGTTCTTC
TRBJ2-5 NA TRBD2 TRBV6-1 CASSVQRGGQETQYF TGTGCCAGCAGTGTCCAGCGGGGGGGACAAGAGACCCAGTACTTC
TRBJ1-6 NA NA TRBV18 CASSPRSANSPLHF TGTGCCAGCTCACCACGGTCAGCAAATTCACCCCTCCACTTT
TRBJ2-7 NA TRBD1 TRBV4-2 CASSQETGAASYEQYF TGTGCCAGCAGCCAGGAGACAGGGGCGGCCTCCTACGAGCAGTACTTC
TRBJ2-1 NA TRBD2 TRBV18 CASSPAGDEQFF TGTGCCAGCTCACCGGCGGGGGATGAGCAGTTCTTC
TRBJ2-1 NA TRBD2 TRBV5-1 CASSSTTSGESNEQFF TGCGCCAGCAGCTCCACGACTAGCGGGGAGAGTAATGAGCAGTTCTTC
TRBJ2-2 NA NA TRBV7-9 CASSGPRQSGELFF TGTGCCAGCAGCGGTCCGCGACAGTCCGGGGAGCTGTTTTTT
TRBJ2-2 NA NA TRBV19 CASTSSGENTGELFF TGTGCCAGTACGTCGAGTGGGGAAAACACCGGGGAGCTGTTTTTT
TRBJ2-1 NA TRBD1 TRBV5-4 CASSPGQGLNNEQFF TGTGCCAGCAGCCCAGGACAGGGGCTGAACAATGAGCAGTTCTTC
TRBJ2-2 few TRBD2 TRBV4-2 CASSHASGKHTGELFF TGTGCCAGCAGCCATGCTAGCGGAAAACACACCGGGGAGCTGTTTTTT
TRBJ2-1 NA TRBD2 TRBV7-9 CASSLAGGINEQFF TGTGCCAGCAGCTTAGCGGGAGGGATCAATGAGCAGTTCTTC
TRBJ2-3 NA NA TRBV19 CASSFLVEDTQYF TGTGCCAGTAGTTTTCTAGTCGAAGATACGCAGTATTTT
TRBJ1-2 NA NA TRBV18 CASSPAASGYTF TGTGCCAGCTCACCCGCGGCGTCTGGCTACACCTTC
TRBJ1-5 NA TRBD1 TRBV19 CASSRQGLDQPQHF TGTGCCAGTAGCCGACAGGGATTGGATCAGCCCCAGCATTTT
TRBJ1-2 NA NA TRBV28 CASSTNYGYTF TGTGCCAGCAGTACTAACTATGGCTACACCTTC
TRBJ1-1 NA NA TRBV18 CASSPGGETEAFF TGTGCCAGCTCACCCGGAGGGGAGACTGAAGCTTTCTTT
TRBJ2-1 NA TRBD2 TRBV7-3 CASSFVGGGYGEQFF TGTGCCAGCAGCTTCGTTGGCGGGGGGTACGGTGAGCAGTTCTTC
TRBJ1-1 NA TRBD1 TRBV15 CATSRDTGTANTEAFF TGTGCCACCAGCAGAGACACCGGGACAGCAAACACTGAAGCTTTCTTT
TRBJ1-1 NA NA TRBV5-4 CASSLVGDFTEAFF TGTGCCAGCAGCTTGGTTGGGGACTTTACTGAAGCTTTCTTT
TRBJ2-3 NA TRBD2 TRBV9 CASSPGGSGGAMDTQYF TGTGCCAGCAGCCCCGGTGGTAGCGGGGGGGCCATGGATACGCAGTATTTT
TRBJ1-1 NA NA TRBV6-5 CASSRPGGYTEAFF TGTGCCAGCAGCCGGCCGGGAGGGTACACTGAAGCTTTCTTT